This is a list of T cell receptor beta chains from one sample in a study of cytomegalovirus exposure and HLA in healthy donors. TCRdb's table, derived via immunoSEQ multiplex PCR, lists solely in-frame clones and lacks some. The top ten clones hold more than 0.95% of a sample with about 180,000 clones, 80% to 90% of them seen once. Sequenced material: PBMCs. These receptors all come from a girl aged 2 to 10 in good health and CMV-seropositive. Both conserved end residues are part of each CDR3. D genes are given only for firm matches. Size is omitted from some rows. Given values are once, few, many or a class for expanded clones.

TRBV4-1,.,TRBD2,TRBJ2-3,TGCGCCAGCAGCCAAGGTTGGACTAGTCCAGATACGCAGTATTTT,CASSQGWTSPDTQYF
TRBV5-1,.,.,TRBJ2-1,TGCGCCAGCAGCTTGACGACGACAGTCTACAATGAGCAGTTCTTC,CASSLTTTVYNEQFF
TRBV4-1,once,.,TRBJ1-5,TGCGCCAGCAGCCCCCGGCCGCAGGCTTATAGCAATCAGCCCCAGCATTTT,CASSPRPQAYSNQPQHF
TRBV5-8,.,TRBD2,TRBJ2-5,TGTGCCAGCAGCTCCTCCCTAACTAGCGGGGTGGAGGAGACCCAGTACTTC,CASSSSLTSGVEETQYF
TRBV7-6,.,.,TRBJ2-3,TGTGCCAGCAGCTTAGGAAGGGGGACAGATACGCAGTATTTT,CASSLGRGTDTQYF
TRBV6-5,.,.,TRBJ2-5,TGTGCCAGCGCGGAAAAAGAGACCCAGTACTTC,CASAEKETQYF
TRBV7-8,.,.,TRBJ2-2,TGTGCCAGCAGACTTAAGATAACAGATTACACCGGGGAGCTGTTTTTT,CASRLKITDYTGELFF
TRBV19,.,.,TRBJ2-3,TGTGCCAGTAGTATTTCGGAGCGAGATACGCAGTATTTT,CASSISERDTQYF
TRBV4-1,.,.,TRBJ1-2,TGCGCCAGCAGCCAACCGGCCGAACAGGTTGGCTATGGCTACACCTTC,CASSQPAEQVGYGYTF
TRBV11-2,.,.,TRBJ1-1,TGTGCCAGCAGCTTAGGGCCAATTGTTGAAGCTTTCTTT,CASSLGPIVEAFF
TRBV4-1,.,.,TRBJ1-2,TGCGCCAGCAGCCAAGACGGGGTTCGGCTAGGAGGCTACACCTTC,CASSQDGVRLGGYTF
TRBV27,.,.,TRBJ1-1,TGTGCCAGCAGCCTGAGGGGGGGCGGTTGCGATGCTTTCTTT,CASSLRGGGCDAFF
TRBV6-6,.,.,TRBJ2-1,TGTGCCAGCAACCTCTGGGCTAACAATGAGCAGTTCTTC,CASNLWANNEQFF
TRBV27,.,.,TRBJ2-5,TGTGCCAGCAGTTGGCGAGGAAAAGAGACCCAGTACTTC,CASSWRGKETQYF
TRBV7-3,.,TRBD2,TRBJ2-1,TGTGCCAGCAGCTCGGGACTAGCGGAAAACAATGAGCAGTTCTTC,CASSSGLAENNEQFF
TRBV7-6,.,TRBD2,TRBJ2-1,TGTGCCAGCAGCTATGGGCGGGGGGGCAATAATGAGCAGTTCTTC,CASSYGRGGNNEQFF
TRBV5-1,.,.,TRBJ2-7,TGCGCCAGCAGCTTAGTCCGACAGCTGGGTTCCGAGCAGTACTTC,CASSLVRQLGSEQYF
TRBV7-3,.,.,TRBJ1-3,TGTGCCAGCAGCTTCGGGTCTGGAAACACCATATATTTT,CASSFGSGNTIYF
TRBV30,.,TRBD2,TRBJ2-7,TGTGCCTGGTCCGGGACTAGCGGGATGTACGAGCAGTACTTC,CAWSGTSGMYEQYF
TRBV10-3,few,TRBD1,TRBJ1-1,TGTGCCATCAGTTCCCGACGGTCAGGGGGAACGAACACTGAAGCTTTCTTT,CAISSRRSGGTNTEAFF
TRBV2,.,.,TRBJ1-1,TGTGCCAGCAGTACTCTACCTACGAACGCGAACACTGAAGCTTTCTTT,CASSTLPTNANTEAFF
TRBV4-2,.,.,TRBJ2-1,TGTGCCAGCAGCCCCTCAAGCCTGGGCACGGATGAGCAGTTCTTC,CASSPSSLGTDEQFF
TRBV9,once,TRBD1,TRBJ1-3,TGTGCCAGCAGCGTAGGAGGGGGCGCTTCTGGAAACACCATATATTTT,CASSVGGGASGNTIYF
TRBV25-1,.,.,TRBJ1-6,TGTGCCAGCACGCGCAGGGAGGATAATTCACCCCTCCACTTT,CASTRREDNSPLHF
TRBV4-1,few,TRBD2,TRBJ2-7,TGCGCCAGCAGCCAAGTGTTCGATAGCGGGGAAGGGCGCGAGCAGTACTTC,CASSQVFDSGEGREQYF
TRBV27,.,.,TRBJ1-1,TGTGCCAGCAGCCGAGGACAGTTGAACACTGAAGCTTTCTTT,CASSRGQLNTEAFF
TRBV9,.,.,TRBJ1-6,TGTGCCAGCAGCGCAGGGCTCGGGCCGTTGTCCCCCCTCCACTTT,CASSAGLGPLSPLHF
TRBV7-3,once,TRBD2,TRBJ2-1,TGTGCCAGCAGCCCCCTACCCGGGACTAGCGGGGGGGCCTTCAATGAGCAGTTCTTC,CASSPLPGTSGGAFNEQFF
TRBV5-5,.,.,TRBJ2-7,TGTGCCAGCAGCGTTTACAGTGACTCCTACGAGCAGTACTTC,CASSVYSDSYEQYF
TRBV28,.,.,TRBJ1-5,TGTGCCAGCAGTTTATTATCCCCTCCCTTTAGCAATCAGCCCCAGCATTTT,CASSLLSPPFSNQPQHF
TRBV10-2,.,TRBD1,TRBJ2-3,TGCGCCAGCAGTGTACCGCGGATCGGGACAGGGTTCAGAGATACGCAGTATTTT,CASSVPRIGTGFRDTQYF
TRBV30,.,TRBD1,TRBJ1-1,TGTGCCTCAAACGAGGGACAGGGATTATTTGAAGCTTTCTTT,CASNEGQGLFEAFF
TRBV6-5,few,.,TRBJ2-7,TGTGCCAGCAGTTACCGACTGGAACGCTACGAGCAGTACTTC,CASSYRLERYEQYF
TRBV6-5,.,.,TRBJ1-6,TGTGCCAGCAGCCCCCGGGGTGGTAATTCACCCCTCCACTTT,CASSPRGGNSPLHF
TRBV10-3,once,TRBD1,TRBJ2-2,TGTGCCATCAGTCCCGGGACAGGGTTCGGCGGGGAGCTGTTTTTT,CAISPGTGFGGELFF
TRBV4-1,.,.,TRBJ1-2,TGCGCCAGCAGCCTCTACCCAAAGGGAGGGGAGGTCTATGGCTACACCTTC,CASSLYPKGGEVYGYTF
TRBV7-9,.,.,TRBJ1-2,TGTGCCAGCAGCCCCCTAAGAGGATTAGTAGGCTATGGCTACACCTTC,CASSPLRGLVGYGYTF
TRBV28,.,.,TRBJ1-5,TGTGCCAGCAGTTTACGCCCCGGTAACGGTCAGCCCCAGCATTTT,CASSLRPGNGQPQHF
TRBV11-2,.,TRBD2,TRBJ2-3,TGTGCCAGCAGCTTAGGGCGACTAGCGCCGTTGAGCACAGATACGCAGTATTTT,CASSLGRLAPLSTDTQYF
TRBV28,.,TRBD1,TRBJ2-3,TGTGCCAGCAGCCTTAAGGGGGCGGCGGGAGATACGCAGTATTTT,CASSLKGAAGDTQYF
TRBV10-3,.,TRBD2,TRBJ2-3,TGTGCCATCAGTGGAGGGGCTAGCGGGGGGAAATCAGATACGCAGTATTTT,CAISGGASGGKSDTQYF
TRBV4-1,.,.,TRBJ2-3,TGCGCCAGCAGCCAAGACAGGGATACGCAGTATTTT,CASSQDRDTQYF
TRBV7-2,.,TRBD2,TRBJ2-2,TGTGCCAGCAGCTCCAGCGGGAGGGCCGCCGGGGAGCTGTTTTTT,CASSSSGRAAGELFF
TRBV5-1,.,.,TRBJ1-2,TGCGCCAGCAGGCCAGCCGACAGAGTAGGTGTGGGCTACACCTTC,CASRPADRVGVGYTF
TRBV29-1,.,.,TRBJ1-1,TGCAGCGTTGGAGACAGGAGGTTCGTCATGAACACTGAAGCTTTCTTT,CSVGDRRFVMNTEAFF
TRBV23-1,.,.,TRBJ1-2,TGCGCCAGCAGTCGGCAGGGTATGTTCTATGGCTACACCTTC,CASSRQGMFYGYTF
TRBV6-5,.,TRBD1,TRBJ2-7,TGTGCCAGCAGTTACGGGACAGGGTTATACGAGCAGTACTTC,CASSYGTGLYEQYF
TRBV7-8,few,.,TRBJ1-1,TGTGCCAGCAGCCAAGGACAGCCTCACACTGAAGCTTTCTTT,CASSQGQPHTEAFF
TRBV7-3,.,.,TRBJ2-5,TGTGCCAGCAGCCTAGGGACTCTAGAGACCCAGTACTTC,CASSLGTLETQYF
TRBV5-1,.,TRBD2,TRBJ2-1,TGCGCCAGCAGCTCGGGACTAGCGGGAGGAGGACCACAGTTCTTC,CASSSGLAGGGPQFF
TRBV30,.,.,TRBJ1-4,TGTGCCTGGAGTGTAATTGGGGGGGGGAATGAAAAACTGTTTTTT,CAWSVIGGGNEKLFF
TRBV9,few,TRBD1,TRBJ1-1,TGTGCCAGCAGCCGGACAGGGATGAACACTGAAGCTTTCTTT,CASSRTGMNTEAFF
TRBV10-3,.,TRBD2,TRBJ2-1,TGTGCCATCAGGGGACTAGCGGGAGGGAGTGGGTACAATGAGCAGTTCTTC,CAIRGLAGGSGYNEQFF
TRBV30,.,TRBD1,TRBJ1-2,TGTGCCTGGAGCGCGACAGGGGGGTACTATGGCTACACCTTC,CAWSATGGYYGYTF
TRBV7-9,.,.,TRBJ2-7,TGTGCCAGCAGCTCCCCGCCGAGCAAGGGGGTAGGTTACGAGCAGTACTTC,CASSSPPSKGVGYEQYF
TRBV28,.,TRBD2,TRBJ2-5,TGTGCCAGCAGGGTGGGAGGGCCGTTGGAGACCCAGTACTTC,CASRVGGPLETQYF
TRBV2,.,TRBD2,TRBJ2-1,TGTGCCAGCAGAGAACTAGCGGGCTCCTACAATGAGCAGTTCTTC,CASRELAGSYNEQFF
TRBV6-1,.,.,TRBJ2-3,TGTGCCAGCCTCTCCCTTACAGATACGCAGTATTTT,CASLSLTDTQYF
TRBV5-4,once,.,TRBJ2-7,TGTGCCAGCAGCGCCCAGGGGTCCTACGAGCAGTACTTC,CASSAQGSYEQYF
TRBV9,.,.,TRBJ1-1,TGTGCCAGCAGCGTCGCAGGGGAGTGGACTGAAGCTTTCTTT,CASSVAGEWTEAFF